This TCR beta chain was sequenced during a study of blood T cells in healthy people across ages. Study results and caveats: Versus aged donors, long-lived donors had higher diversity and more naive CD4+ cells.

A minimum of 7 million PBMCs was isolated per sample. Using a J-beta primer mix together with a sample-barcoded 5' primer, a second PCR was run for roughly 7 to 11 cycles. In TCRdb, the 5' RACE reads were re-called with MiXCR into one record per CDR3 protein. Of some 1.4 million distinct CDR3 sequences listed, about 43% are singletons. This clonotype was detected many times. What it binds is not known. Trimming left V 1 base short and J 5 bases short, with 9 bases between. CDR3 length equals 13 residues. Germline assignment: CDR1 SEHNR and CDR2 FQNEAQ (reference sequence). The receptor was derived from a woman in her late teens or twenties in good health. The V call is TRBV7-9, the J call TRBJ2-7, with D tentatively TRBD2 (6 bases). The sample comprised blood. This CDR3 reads CASSLVGEDEQYF. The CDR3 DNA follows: TGTGCCAGCAGCTTAGTGGGGGAGGACGAGCAGTACTTC.